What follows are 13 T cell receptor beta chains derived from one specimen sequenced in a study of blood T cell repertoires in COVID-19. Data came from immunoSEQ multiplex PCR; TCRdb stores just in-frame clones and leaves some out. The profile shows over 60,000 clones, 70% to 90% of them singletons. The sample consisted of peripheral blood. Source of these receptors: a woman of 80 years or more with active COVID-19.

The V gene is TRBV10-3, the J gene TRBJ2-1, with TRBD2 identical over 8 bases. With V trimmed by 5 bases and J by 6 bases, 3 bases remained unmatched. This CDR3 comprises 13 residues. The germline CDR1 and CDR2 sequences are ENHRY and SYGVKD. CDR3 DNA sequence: TGTGCCATCAGTATCGGGAGGGCCAATGAGCAGTTCTTC. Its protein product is CAISIGRANEQFF.

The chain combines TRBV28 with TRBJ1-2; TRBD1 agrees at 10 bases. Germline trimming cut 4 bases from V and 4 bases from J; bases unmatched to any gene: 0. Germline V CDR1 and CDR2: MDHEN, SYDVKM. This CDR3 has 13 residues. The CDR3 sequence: CASSWDRGYGYTF. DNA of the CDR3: TGTGCCAGCAGTTGGGACAGGGGCTATGGCTACACCTTC.

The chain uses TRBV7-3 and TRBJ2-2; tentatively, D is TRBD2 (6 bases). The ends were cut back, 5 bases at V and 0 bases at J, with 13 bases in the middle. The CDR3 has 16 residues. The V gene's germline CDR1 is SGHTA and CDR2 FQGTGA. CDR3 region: CASSPLARTNTGELFF. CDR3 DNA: TGTGCCAGCAGCCCTCTAGCGAGGACGAACACCGGGGAGCTGTTTTTT.

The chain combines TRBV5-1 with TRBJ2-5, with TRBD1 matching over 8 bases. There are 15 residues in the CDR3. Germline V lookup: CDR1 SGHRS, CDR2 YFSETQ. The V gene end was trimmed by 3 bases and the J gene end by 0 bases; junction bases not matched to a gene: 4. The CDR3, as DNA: TGCGCCAGCAGCTCACGACAGGGGTACCAAGAGACCCAGTACTTC. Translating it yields CASSSRQGYQETQYF.

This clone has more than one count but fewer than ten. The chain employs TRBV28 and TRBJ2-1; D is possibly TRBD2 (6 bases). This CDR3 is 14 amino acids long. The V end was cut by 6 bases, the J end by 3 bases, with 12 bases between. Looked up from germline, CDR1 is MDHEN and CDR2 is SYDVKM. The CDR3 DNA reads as TGTGCCAGCAGGGCTAGCGTCCACTACAATGAGCAGTTCTTC. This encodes CASRASVHYNEQFF.

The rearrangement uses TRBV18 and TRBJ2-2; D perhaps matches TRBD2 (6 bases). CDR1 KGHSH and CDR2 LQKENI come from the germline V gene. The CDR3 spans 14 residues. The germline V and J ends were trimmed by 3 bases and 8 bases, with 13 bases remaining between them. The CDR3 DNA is TGTGCCAGCTCACCTCTACGGGAGAAGGGGGAGCTGTTTTTT. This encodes CASSPLREKGELFF.

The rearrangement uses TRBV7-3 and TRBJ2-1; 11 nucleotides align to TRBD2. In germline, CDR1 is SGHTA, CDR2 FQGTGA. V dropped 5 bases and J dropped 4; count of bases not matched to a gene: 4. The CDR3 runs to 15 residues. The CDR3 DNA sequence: TGTGCCAGCAGCCCGAGACTAGCGGGGTACAATGAGCAGTTCTTC. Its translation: CASSPRLAGYNEQFF. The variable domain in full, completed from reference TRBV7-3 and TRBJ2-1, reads GAGVSQTPSNKVTEKGKYVELRCDPISGHTALYWYRQSLGQGPEFLIYFQGTGAADDSGLPNDRFFAVRPEGSVSTLKIQRTERGDSAVYLCASSPRLAGYNEQFFGPGTRLTVL.

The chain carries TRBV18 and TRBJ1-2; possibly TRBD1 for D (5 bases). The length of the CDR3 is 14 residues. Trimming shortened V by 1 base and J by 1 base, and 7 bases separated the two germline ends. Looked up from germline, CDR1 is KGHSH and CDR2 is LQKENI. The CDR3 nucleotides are TGTGCCAGCTCACCACATACAGGTAACTATGGCTACACCTTC. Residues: CASSPHTGNYGYTF.

The CDR3 DNA reads as TGTGCCAGCAGCCGCGGGAATACACAGGGGTCGGGGACAGATACGCAGTATTTT. This gives the protein CASSRGNTQGSGTDTQYF. This sequence joins TRBV11-3 and TRBJ2-3, with a tentative D call TRBD1 (7 bases). CDR1 is SGHNT, CDR2 YENEEA, per germline. V was pared by 5 bases and J by 3 bases, with 24 bases between. This CDR3 is 18 amino acids long. Together with reference TRBV11-3 and TRBJ2-3, the CDR3 gives the full variable domain: EAGVVQSPRYKIIEKKQPVAFWCNPISGHNTLYWYLQNLGQGPELLIRYENEEAVDDSQLPKDRFSAERLKGVDSTLKIQPAELGDSAVYLCASSRGNTQGSGTDTQYFGPGTRLTVL.

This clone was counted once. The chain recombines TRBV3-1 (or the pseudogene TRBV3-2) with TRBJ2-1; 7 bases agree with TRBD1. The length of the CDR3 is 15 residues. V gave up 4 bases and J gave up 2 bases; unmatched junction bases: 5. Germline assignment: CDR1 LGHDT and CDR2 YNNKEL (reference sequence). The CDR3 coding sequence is TGTGCCAGCAGCCGCTCCGGGACAGCCTACAATGAGCAGTTCTTC. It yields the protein CASSRSGTAYNEQFF.

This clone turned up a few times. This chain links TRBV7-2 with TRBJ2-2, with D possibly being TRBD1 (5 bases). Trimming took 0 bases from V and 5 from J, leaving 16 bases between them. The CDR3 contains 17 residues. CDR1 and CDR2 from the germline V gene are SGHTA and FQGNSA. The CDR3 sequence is CASSLAQPRVVTGELFF. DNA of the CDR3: TGTGCCAGCAGCTTAGCTCAACCCAGGGTAGTGACCGGGGAGCTGTTTTTT. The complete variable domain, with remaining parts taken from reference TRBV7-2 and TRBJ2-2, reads GAGVSQSPSNKVTEKGKDVELRCDPISGHTALYWYRQSLGQGLEFLIYFQGNSAPDKSGLPSDRFSAERTGGSVSTLTIQRTQQEDSAVYLCASSLAQPRVVTGELFFGEGSRLTVL.

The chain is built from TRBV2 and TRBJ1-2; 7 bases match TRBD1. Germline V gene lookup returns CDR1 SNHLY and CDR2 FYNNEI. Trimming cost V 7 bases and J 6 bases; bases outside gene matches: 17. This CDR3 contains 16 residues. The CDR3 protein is CASIPRKRQGLDGYTF. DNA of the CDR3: TGTGCCAGCATCCCCAGGAAAAGACAGGGCTTGGATGGCTACACCTTC.

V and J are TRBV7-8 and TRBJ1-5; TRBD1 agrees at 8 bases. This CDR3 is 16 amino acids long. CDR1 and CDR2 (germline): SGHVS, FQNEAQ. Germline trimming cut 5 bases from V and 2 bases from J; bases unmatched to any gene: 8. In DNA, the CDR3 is TGTGCCAGCAGCCCCGAGACAGGGGACGGCAATCAGCCCCAGCATTTT. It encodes CASSPETGDGNQPQHF.